Presented here are 11 T cell receptor beta chains from one specimen sequenced in a study of cytomegalovirus exposure and HLA in healthy donors. TCRdb's table, derived via immunoSEQ multiplex PCR, lists solely in-frame clones and lacks some. This sample has 47,000 or so clones; about 91% occur once, and the top ten carry more than 1.4%. The sample consisted of PBMCs. The receptors derive from a man aged 18 to 30 in good health and CMV-seronegative.

The genes are TRBV7-9 and TRBJ2-1, with D perhaps matching TRBD2 (5 bases). V dropped 3 bases and J dropped 1 base, with 7 bases sitting between them. The CDR3 has 14 amino acids. CDR1 and CDR2 from the germline V gene are SEHNR and FQNEAQ (reference sequence). The CDR3 nucleotides are TGTGCCAGCAGCTTTCTAGCTTCCTACAATGAGCAGTTCTTC. This encodes CASSFLASYNEQFF.

The chain joins TRBV5-1 to TRBJ1-1, with D possibly being TRBD1 (5 bases). V dropped 1 base and J dropped 1 base, with 8 bases sitting between them. The CDR3 sequence is 14 residues long. Germline V gene data show CDR1 as SGHRS and CDR2 as YFSETQ. CDR3 in amino acids: CASSLQGTNTEAFF. CDR3 DNA: TGCGCCAGCAGCTTGCAGGGAACGAACACTGAAGCTTTCTTT.

Concerning this clone itself: The sample holds other DNA sequences that translate to the same CDR3. V is TRBV2 and J is TRBJ2-5; 7 nucleotides agree with TRBD2. V gave up 6 bases and J gave up 2 bases; unmatched junction bases: 12. CDR1 is SNHLY and CDR2 is FYNNEI in the germline V gene. The CDR3 has 16 residues. The CDR3 is CASRFWTSGRQETQYF. The DNA of the CDR3 is TGTGCCAGCAGATTCTGGACTAGTGGGAGACAAGAGACCCAGTACTTC.

The genes are TRBV10-3 and TRBJ2-2; TRBD2 aligns across 9 bases. Trimming at V came to 6 bases and at J to 4 bases, leaving 6 bases not matched to a gene. There are 15 residues in the CDR3. Germline-derived CDR1 and CDR2 are ENHRY and SYGVKD. The CDR3, as DNA: TGTGCCATCAGGCGAGCGGGAGGATTCACCGGGGAGCTGTTTTTT. Protein: CAIRRAGGFTGELFF.

The chain is built from TRBV4-3 and TRBJ2-2; D is possibly TRBD2 (5 bases). V lost 2 bases and J 1 base, leaving 8 bases between the germline ends. There are 15 residues in the CDR3. CDR1 and CDR2 from the germline V gene are LGHNA and YSLEER. CDR3 DNA sequence: TGCGCCAGCAGCCAAAGAGGGATGAACACCGGGGAGCTGTTTTTT. This sequence encodes CASSQRGMNTGELFF.

The V and J genes are TRBV19 and TRBJ1-5; 7 bases fit TRBD1. V shed 2 bases, J shed 1 base, and the junction held 2 bases outside the gene matches. CDR3 size: 15 residues. Germline CDR1 reads LNHDA; CDR2 reads SQIVND (reference sequence). The CDR3 DNA is TGTGCCAGTAGTATAATGGACAGGAGCAATCAGCCCCAGCATTTT. It encodes CASSIMDRSNQPQHF.

The DNA of the CDR3 is TGTGCCAGTAGTATTGGTAGACATAAGGAGACCCAGTACTTC. It codes for CASSIGRHKETQYF. The chain carries TRBV19 and TRBJ2-5; no firm D call. The CDR3 runs to 14 residues. Germline CDR1 LNHDA, CDR2 SQIVND (reference sequence). Trimming cost V 3 bases and J 5 bases, with 13 bases left between them.

This chain connects TRBV4-1 to TRBJ2-3; no reliable D call. The CDR3 contains 13 residues. The germline CDR1 and CDR2 sequences are MGHRA and YSYEKL. V shed 1 base and J shed 3 bases, with 5 bases lying between them. The CDR3 spells CASSQGQTDTQYF. The DNA for the CDR3 is TGCGCCAGCAGCCAAGGGCAGACAGATACGCAGTATTTT.

The chain is built from TRBV6-5 and TRBJ2-7, with 13 positions matching TRBD2. Losses at the gene ends were 6 bases for V and 5 bases for J; bases not matched to a gene: 7. The germline V gene encodes CDR1 MNHEY and CDR2 SVGAGI. The CDR3 contains 15 residues. CDR3 amino acids: CASRRTSGSLNEQYF. The CDR3 DNA is TGTGCCAGCAGAAGGACTAGCGGGAGTTTAAACGAGCAGTACTTC.

The V call is TRBV9, the J call TRBJ2-7; possible D gene TRBD2, 5 bases. This CDR3 contains 15 residues. Trimming took off 1 base at V and 0 bases at J, with 11 bases between the two ends. Germline CDR1 reads SGDLS; CDR2 reads YYNGEE. This CDR3 is CASSVSGSVSYEQYF. DNA for the CDR3: TGTGCCAGCAGCGTAAGTGGGAGTGTCTCCTACGAGCAGTACTTC. Looking up the rest from reference TRBV9 and TRBJ2-7 gives the full variable domain: DSGVTQTPKHLITATGQRVTLRCSPRSGDLSVYWYQQSLDQGLQFLIQYYNGEERAKGNILERFSAQQFPDLHSELNLSSLELGDSALYFCASSVSGSVSYEQYFGPGTRLTVT.

The chain has TRBV6-1 and TRBJ2-3; 9 bases match TRBD2. Germline V lookup: CDR1 MNHNS, CDR2 SASEGT. Trimming cost V 0 bases and J 5 bases; bases outside gene matches: 9. This CDR3 has 17 amino acids. The CDR3 region is CASSEARVAGAVDTQYF. The CDR3 DNA reads TGTGCCAGCAGTGAAGCGAGGGTAGCGGGAGCGGTAGATACGCAGTATTTT.